Below, 23 T cell receptor beta chains from the same sample are listed, as sequenced in a study of shared clonotypes between healthy human individuals. Sequenced by immunoSEQ multiplex PCR; TCRdb stores in-frame clones only, minus some. Seen here are about 2.4 million clones, over 85% observed once, and the top ten hold 0.36%. The material sequenced was naive CD4+ T cells from PBMCs. The subset was: CD45RA+ positively selected. These receptors came from a man younger than 35 in good health. Some clones in this sample may be carry-over from other donors' samples.

The CDR3 DNA sequence: TGTGCCAGTAGTATAGGAGGGGGACCCTCCGAGCAGTACTTC. The encoded protein is CASSIGGGPSEQYF. The chain employs TRBV19 and TRBJ2-7, with D possibly TRBD1 on 6 matching bases. Looked up from germline, CDR1 is LNHDA and CDR2 is SQIVND (reference sequence). The CDR3 sequence is 14 residues long. V lost 1 base and J 6 bases, leaving 13 bases between the germline ends.

The J gene is TRBJ2-1, the V gene TRBV30; 8 nucleotides align to TRBD2. CDR3 length: 15 residues. V trimming: 0 bases; J trimming: 10 bases; junction bases outside the gene matches: 11. Germline CDR1 GTSNPN, CDR2 SVGIG (reference sequence). The CDR3 is CAWSVLSGSWREQFF. CDR3 in DNA: TGTGCCTGGAGTGTACTAAGCGGGAGTTGGAGGGAGCAGTTCTTC.

V gene TRBV5-1 combines with J gene TRBJ1-5; D is possibly TRBD1 (5 bases). The CDR3 runs to 14 residues. CDR1 and CDR2 (germline): SGHRS, YFSETQ. V lost 0 bases and J lost 7, with 11 bases in between. The CDR3 region is CASSLDAGSQPQHF. The DNA of the CDR3 is TGCGCCAGCAGCTTGGATGCAGGGTCGCAGCCCCAGCATTTT.

This chain links TRBV6-5 with TRBJ1-1; a weak D match, TRBD1 (6 bases). The CDR3 totals 13 residues. V lost 8 bases to trimming and J lost 6 bases, with 16 bases between them. CDR1 and CDR2 (germline): MNHEY, SVGAGI. The CDR3, as DNA: TGTGCCAGCGGGGACACTGAGAGGCCTGAAGCTTTCTTT. Amino acid sequence: CASGDTERPEAFF.

The chain employs TRBV7-2 and TRBJ1-2; 9 bases line up with TRBD1. CDR1 is SGHTA, CDR2 FQGNSA, per germline. This CDR3 contains 14 residues. J was trimmed by 8 bases and V by 5 bases; bases with no gene match: 9. DNA of the CDR3: TGTGCCAGCAGCCAACAACAGGGGGCGGAGGGCTACACCTTC. As protein: CASSQQQGAEGYTF.

The gene calls are TRBV5-8 and TRBJ2-7; 9 bases match TRBD2. The germline V gene has CDR1 SGHTS and CDR2 YDEGEE. CDR3 length equals 15 residues. V lost 0 bases and J lost 2; bases outside the gene matches: 3. The CDR3 here is CASSLGRTSAYEQYF. CDR3 nucleotide sequence: TGTGCCAGCAGCTTGGGCCGGACTAGCGCCTACGAGCAGTACTTC.

The chain has TRBV5-1 and TRBJ1-3; possible D gene TRBD1, 5 bases. The germline V gene has CDR1 SGHRS and CDR2 YFSETQ. The CDR3 is made up of 15 amino acids. V was pared by 0 bases and J by 2 bases, with 9 bases between. The CDR3 loop is CASSLEAGTGNTIYF. The CDR3 DNA is TGCGCCAGCAGCTTGGAGGCAGGGACTGGAAACACCATATATTTT.

The chain combines TRBV7-3 with TRBJ2-1; 7 bases align to TRBD2. V trimming: 0 bases; J trimming: 4 bases; junction bases outside the gene matches: 6. CDR1 SGHTA and CDR2 FQGTGA come from the germline V gene. This CDR3 is 16 amino acids long. The chain's CDR3 is CASSLTGLAEYNEQFF. CDR3 sequence (DNA): TGTGCCAGCAGCTTAACGGGGCTAGCGGAGTACAATGAGCAGTTCTTC. Full variable domain (remainder filled in from reference TRBV7-3 and TRBJ2-1): GAGVSQTPSNKVTEKGKYVELRCDPISGHTALYWYRQSLGQGPEFLIYFQGTGAADDSGLPNDRFFAVRPEGSVSTLKIQRTERGDSAVYLCASSLTGLAEYNEQFFGPGTRLTVL.

J is TRBJ2-3 and V is TRBV18, with D perhaps matching TRBD2 (5 bases). The CDR3 has 14 residues. Germline V gene data show CDR1 as KGHSH and CDR2 as LQKENI. The germline V and J ends were trimmed by 4 bases and 4 bases, with 12 bases remaining between them. The CDR3 region is CASSQTEGPDTQYF. CDR3 DNA sequence: TGTGCCAGCTCACAAACCGAGGGTCCAGATACGCAGTATTTT.

This clone was detected a few times. The rearrangement links TRBV11-1 to TRBJ1-1; D gene ambiguous. The germline V gene has CDR1 SGHAT and CDR2 FQDESV (reference sequence). Trimming cost V 1 base and J 0 bases, with 6 bases left between them. This CDR3 has 14 residues. The chain's CDR3 is CASSLEILNTEAFF. CDR3 DNA: TGTGCCAGCAGCTTAGAGATACTGAACACTGAAGCTTTCTTT.

The chain combines TRBV12-5 with TRBJ2-1; no reliable D call. Deletions cut 5 bases from V and 3 bases from J, with 14 bases between. The CDR3 consists of 15 residues. Germline values: CDR1 LGHNT, CDR2 FRNRAP. The CDR3 region is CASGVTTRIYNEQFF. Here the CDR3 DNA reads TGTGCTAGTGGTGTAACAACCCGGATCTACAATGAGCAGTTCTTC.

The V and J genes are TRBV11-3 and TRBJ2-3; D ambiguous. Germline lookup yields CDR1 SGHNT and CDR2 YENEEA. V lost 3 bases, J lost 0 bases, and 16 bases lay in between. CDR3 length: 17 residues. CDR3 residues: CASSFRSFQLSTDTQYF. CDR3 DNA sequence: TGTGCCAGCAGCTTTCGCTCCTTCCAACTTAGCACAGATACGCAGTATTTT.

V and J are TRBV29-1 and TRBJ2-7; 11 bases are shared with TRBD2. Losses at the gene ends were 4 bases for V and 0 bases for J; bases not matched to a gene: 5. Germline CDR1 reads SQVTM; CDR2 reads ANQGSEA. The CDR3 sequence is 15 residues long. In nucleotides, the CDR3 is TGCAGCGTTGGGGGGACTAGCGGTTTCTCCTACGAGCAGTACTTC. Protein product: CSVGGTSGFSYEQYF.

The count of this clone is one. The chain is built from TRBV2 and TRBJ1-6, with 7 bases fitting TRBD1. The junction had 12 bases not matched to a gene; V was cut back by 4 bases and J by 6 bases. The CDR3 is 17 amino acids. Looked up from germline, CDR1 is SNHLY and CDR2 is FYNNEI. This chain's CDR3 is CASSALKPGQSNSPLHF. The CDR3, as DNA: TGTGCCAGCAGTGCCCTCAAACCGGGACAGAGTAATTCACCCCTCCACTTT.

The rearrangement uses TRBV29-1 and TRBJ2-5; D call uncertain. The DNA matches TRBJ2-7 better at its end, which makes the J call doubtful. The CDR3 covers 12 residues. Germline values: CDR1 SQVTM, CDR2 ANQGSEA. The CDR3 nucleotides are TGCAGCGTTGTGGACCAAATCTACGAGCAGTACTTC. Protein: CSVVDQIYEQYF.

Turning to this clone: The sample carries other DNA sequences with the same CDR3. Here the CDR3 reads CASSSLAGSYNEQFF. The CDR3 DNA reads TGTGCCAGCAGCTCACTAGCGGGTTCCTACAATGAGCAGTTCTTC. This chain connects TRBV7-3 to TRBJ2-1, with 9 bases lining up with TRBD2. Germline trimming cut 4 bases from V and 1 base from J; bases unmatched to any gene: 2. The CDR3 runs 15 residues. Germline V gene lookup returns CDR1 SGHTA and CDR2 FQGTGA.

The chain is built from TRBV5-1 and TRBJ2-1; a possible D gene is TRBD2 (5 bases). V lost 3 bases and J 2 bases, leaving 15 bases between the germline ends. Germline assignment: CDR1 SGHRS and CDR2 YFSETQ. The CDR3 extends over 16 amino acids. CDR3 sequence: CASSYQRAETYNEQFF. The CDR3 DNA reads TGCGCCAGCAGCTACCAAAGAGCGGAAACCTACAATGAGCAGTTCTTC.

This chain joins TRBV28 and TRBJ1-5, with 7 bases identical to TRBD1. The CDR3 spans 15 residues. Germline loops: CDR1 MDHEN, CDR2 SYDVKM. V dropped 10 bases and J dropped 7; count of bases not matched to a gene: 16. The CDR3 loop reads CATTIPGQGGQPQHF. For the CDR3, the DNA is TGTGCCACCACAATCCCCGGTCAGGGGGGACAGCCCCAGCATTTT.

This chain joins TRBV6-6 and TRBJ2-7, with D unresolved. Germline CDR1 is MNHNY and CDR2 is SVGAGI (reference sequence). The length of the CDR3 is 13 residues. V was clipped by 2 bases and J by 5 bases, with 10 bases between them. The CDR3: CASSYGTGHEQYF. In nucleotides, the CDR3 is TGTGCCAGCAGTTACGGCACGGGCCACGAGCAGTACTTC.

Concerning this clone itself: In the same sample, other DNA sequences code for this CDR3. This sequence joins TRBV7-9 and TRBJ2-7; D gene uncertain. The ends were cut back, 5 bases at V and 1 base at J, with 6 bases in the middle. The germline gives CDR1 SEHNR, CDR2 FQNEAQ (reference sequence). CDR3 length: 12 amino acids. Here the CDR3 DNA reads TGTGCCAGCAGCCCACTGTCCTACGAGCAGTACTTC. Translated: CASSPLSYEQYF.

Worth noting for this clone: This same CDR3 is encoded by further DNA sequences in the sample. V usage is TRBV6-5 and J usage is TRBJ2-7; the D is unclear. The CDR3 totals 14 residues. V was pared by 3 bases and J by 0 bases, with 9 bases between. CDR1 MNHEY and CDR2 SVGAGI come from the germline V gene. The CDR3 here is CASSYGFSSYEQYF. The CDR3, as DNA: TGTGCCAGCAGTTATGGCTTCTCCTCCTACGAGCAGTACTTC.

The gene calls are TRBV2 and TRBJ2-5, with a tentative D call TRBD1 (6 bases). This CDR3 spans 12 amino acids. Germline-derived CDR1 and CDR2 are SNHLY and FYNNEI. V was clipped by 2 bases and J by 8 bases, with 9 bases between them. This CDR3 reads CASSERGSTQYF. CDR3 nucleotide sequence: TGTGCCAGCAGTGAAAGGGGGTCAACCCAGTACTTC.

This chain connects TRBV9 to TRBJ2-1, with no clear D. The CDR3 sequence is 13 residues long. Germline CDR1 and CDR2: SGDLS and YYNGEE. V was cut by 7 bases and J by 4 bases, with 12 bases left in between. Here the CDR3 reads CASGSTPYNEQFF. The CDR3 coding sequence is TGTGCCAGCGGGTCGACCCCTTACAATGAGCAGTTCTTC. Full variable domain (remainder filled in from reference TRBV9 and TRBJ2-1): DSGVTQTPKHLITATGQRVTLRCSPRSGDLSVYWYQQSLDQGLQFLIQYYNGEERAKGNILERFSAQQFPDLHSELNLSSLELGDSALYFCASGSTPYNEQFFGPGTRLTVL.